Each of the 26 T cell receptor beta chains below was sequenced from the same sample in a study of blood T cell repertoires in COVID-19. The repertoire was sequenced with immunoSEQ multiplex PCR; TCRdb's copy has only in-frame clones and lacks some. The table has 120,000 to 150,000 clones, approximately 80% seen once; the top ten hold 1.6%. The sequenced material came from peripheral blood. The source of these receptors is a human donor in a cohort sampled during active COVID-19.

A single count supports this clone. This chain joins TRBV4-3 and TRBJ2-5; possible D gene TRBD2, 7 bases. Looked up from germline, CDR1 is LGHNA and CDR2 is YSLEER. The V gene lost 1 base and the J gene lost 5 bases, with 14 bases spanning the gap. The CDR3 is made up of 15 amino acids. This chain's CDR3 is CASSQGNREGETQYF. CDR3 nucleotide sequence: TGCGCCAGCAGCCAAGGGAACAGGGAGGGGGAGACCCAGTACTTC.

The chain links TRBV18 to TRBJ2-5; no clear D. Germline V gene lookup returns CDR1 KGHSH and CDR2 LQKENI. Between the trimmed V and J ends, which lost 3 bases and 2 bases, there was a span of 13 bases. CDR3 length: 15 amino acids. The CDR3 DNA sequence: TGTGCCAGCTCACCGGTTGCAGGTACACAAGAGACCCAGTACTTC. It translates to CASSPVAGTQETQYF.

This chain's CDR3 is CASSPRGLVSGNTIYF. The CDR3 DNA reads as TGTGCCAGTAGTCCCCGAGGACTTGTCTCTGGAAACACCATATATTTT. J is TRBJ1-3 and V is TRBV19; D ambiguous. The CDR3 is 16 residues long. CDR1 is LNHDA, CDR2 SQIVND, per germline (reference sequence). The germline V and J ends were trimmed by 5 bases and 0 bases, with 14 bases remaining between them.

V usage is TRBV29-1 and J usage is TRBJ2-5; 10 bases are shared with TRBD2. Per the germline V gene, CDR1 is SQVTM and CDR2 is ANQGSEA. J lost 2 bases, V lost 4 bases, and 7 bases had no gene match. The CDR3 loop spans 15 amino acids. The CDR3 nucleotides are TGCAGCGTTGTTCCAAGGACTAGCGGACAAGAGACCCAGTACTTC. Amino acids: CSVVPRTSGQETQYF.

The CDR3 here is CASSLGLAGGSNEQFF. In DNA form, the CDR3 reads TGTGCCAGCAGCTTAGGTCTAGCGGGGGGGTCCAATGAGCAGTTCTTC. The V and J genes are TRBV11-2 and TRBJ2-1; TRBD2 aligns across 12 bases. There are 16 residues in the CDR3. With 1 base clipped from V and 6 bases from J, the junction kept 4 bases outside the gene matches. CDR1 and CDR2 from the germline V gene are SGHAT and FQNNGV.

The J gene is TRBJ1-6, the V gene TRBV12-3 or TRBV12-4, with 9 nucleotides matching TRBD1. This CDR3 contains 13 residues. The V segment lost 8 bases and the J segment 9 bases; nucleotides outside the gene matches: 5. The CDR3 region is CASWKDRGSPLHF. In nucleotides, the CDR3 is TGTGCCAGCTGGAAGGACAGGGGTTCACCCCTCCACTTT.

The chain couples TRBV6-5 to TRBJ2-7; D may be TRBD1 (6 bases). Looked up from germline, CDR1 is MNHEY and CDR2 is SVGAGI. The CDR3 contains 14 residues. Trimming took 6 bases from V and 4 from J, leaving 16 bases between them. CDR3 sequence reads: CASRPLGARYEQYF. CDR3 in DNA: TGTGCCAGCAGGCCCCTGGGGGCGAGGTACGAGCAGTACTTC.

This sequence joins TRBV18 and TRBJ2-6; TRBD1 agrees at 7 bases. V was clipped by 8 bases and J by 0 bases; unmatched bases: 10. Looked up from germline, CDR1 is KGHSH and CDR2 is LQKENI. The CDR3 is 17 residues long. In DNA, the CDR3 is TGTGCCAGCGCGTCGGGACAGCTTAGCTCTGGGGCCAACGTCCTGACTTTC. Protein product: CASASGQLSSGANVLTF.

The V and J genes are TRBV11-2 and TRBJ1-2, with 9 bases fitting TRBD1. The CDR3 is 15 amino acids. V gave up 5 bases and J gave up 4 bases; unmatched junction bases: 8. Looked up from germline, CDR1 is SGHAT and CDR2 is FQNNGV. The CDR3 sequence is CASSPRGQGGYGYTF. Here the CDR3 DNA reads TGTGCCAGCAGCCCCAGGGGACAGGGAGGCTATGGCTACACCTTC. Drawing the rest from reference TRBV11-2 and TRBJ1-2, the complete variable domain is EAGVAQSPRYKIIEKRQSVAFWCNPISGHATLYWYQQILGQGPKLLIQFQNNGVVDDSQLPKDRFSAERLKGVDSTLKIQPAKLEDSAVYLCASSPRGQGGYGYTFGSGTRLTVV.

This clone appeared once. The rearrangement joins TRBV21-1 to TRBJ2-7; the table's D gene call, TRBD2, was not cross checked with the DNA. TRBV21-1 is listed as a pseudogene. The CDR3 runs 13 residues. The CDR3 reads CASSIPGPYEQYF. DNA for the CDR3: TGTGCCAGCAGCATCCCGGGTCCCTACGAGCAGTACTTC.

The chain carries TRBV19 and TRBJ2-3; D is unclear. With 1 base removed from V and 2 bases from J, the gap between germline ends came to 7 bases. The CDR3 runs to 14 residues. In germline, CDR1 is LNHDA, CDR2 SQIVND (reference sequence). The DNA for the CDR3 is TGTGCCAGTAGTATAGGTCCCAACACAGATACGCAGTATTTT. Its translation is CASSIGPNTDTQYF.

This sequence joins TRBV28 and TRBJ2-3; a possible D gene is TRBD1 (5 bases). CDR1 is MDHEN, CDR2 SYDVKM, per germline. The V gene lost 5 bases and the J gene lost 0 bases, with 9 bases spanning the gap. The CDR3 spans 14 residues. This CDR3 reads CASSARASTDTQYF. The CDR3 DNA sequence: TGTGCCAGCAGTGCCAGGGCTAGCACAGATACGCAGTATTTT. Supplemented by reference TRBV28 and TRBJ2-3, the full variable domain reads DVKVTQSSRYLVKRTGEKVFLECVQDMDHENMFWYRQDPGLGLRLIYFSYDVKMKEKGDIPEGYSVSREKKERFSLILESASTNQTSMYLCASSARASTDTQYFGPGTRLTVL.

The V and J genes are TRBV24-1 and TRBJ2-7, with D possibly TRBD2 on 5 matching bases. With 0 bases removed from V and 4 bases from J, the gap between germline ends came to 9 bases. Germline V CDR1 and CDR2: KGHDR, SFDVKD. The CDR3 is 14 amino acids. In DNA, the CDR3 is TGTGCCACCAGTGATTTGGGGGAGCGGTACGAGCAGTACTTC. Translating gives CATSDLGERYEQYF.

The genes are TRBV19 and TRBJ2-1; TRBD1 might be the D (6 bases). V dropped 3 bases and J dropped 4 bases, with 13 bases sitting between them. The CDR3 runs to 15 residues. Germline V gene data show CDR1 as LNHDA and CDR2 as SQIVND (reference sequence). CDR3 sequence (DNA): TGTGCCAGTAGTATCCCTCTAGGGGGTTACAATGAGCAGTTCTTC. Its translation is CASSIPLGGYNEQFF.

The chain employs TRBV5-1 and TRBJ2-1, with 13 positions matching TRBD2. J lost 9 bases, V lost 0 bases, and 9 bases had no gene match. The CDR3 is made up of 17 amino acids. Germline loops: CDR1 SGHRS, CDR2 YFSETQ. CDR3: CASSLAMGTSGVTEQFF. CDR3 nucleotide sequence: TGCGCCAGCAGCTTGGCCATGGGGACTAGCGGGGTCACTGAGCAGTTCTTC. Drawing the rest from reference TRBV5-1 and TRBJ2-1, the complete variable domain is KAGVTQTPRYLIKTRGQQVTLSCSPISGHRSVSWYQQTPGQGLQFLFEYFSETQRNKGNFPGRFSGRQFSNSRSEMNVSTLELGDSALYLCASSLAMGTSGVTEQFFGPGTRLTVL.

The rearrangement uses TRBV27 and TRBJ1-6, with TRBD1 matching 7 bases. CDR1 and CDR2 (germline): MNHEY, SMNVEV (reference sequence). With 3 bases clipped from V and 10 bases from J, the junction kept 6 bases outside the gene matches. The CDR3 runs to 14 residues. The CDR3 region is CASSFRDRRSPLHF. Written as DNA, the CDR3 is TGTGCCAGCAGTTTCCGGGACAGAAGATCACCCCTCCACTTT.

The CDR3 here is CASSSGLAGYNEQFF. For the CDR3, the DNA is TGTGCCAGCAGCTCGGGACTAGCGGGTTACAATGAGCAGTTCTTC. The chain has TRBV5-8 and TRBJ2-1; 12 nucleotides line up with TRBD2. The V and J ends lost 3 bases and 4 bases, in that order; junction bases with no gene match: 2. The CDR3 has 15 residues. Germline CDR1 is SGHTS and CDR2 is YDEGEE.

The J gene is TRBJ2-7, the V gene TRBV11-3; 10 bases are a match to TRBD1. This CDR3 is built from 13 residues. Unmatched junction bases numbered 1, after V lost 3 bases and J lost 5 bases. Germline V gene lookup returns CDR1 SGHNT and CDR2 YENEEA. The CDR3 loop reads CASSLGTGDEQYF. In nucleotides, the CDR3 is TGTGCCAGCAGCTTGGGGACAGGGGACGAGCAGTACTTC.

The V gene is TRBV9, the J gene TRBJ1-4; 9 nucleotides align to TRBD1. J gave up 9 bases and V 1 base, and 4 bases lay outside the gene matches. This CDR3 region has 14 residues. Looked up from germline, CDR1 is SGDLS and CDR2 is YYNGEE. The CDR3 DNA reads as TGTGCCAGCAGCGTAACGGGACAGGGAAAAAAACTGTTTTTT. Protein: CASSVTGQGKKLFF.

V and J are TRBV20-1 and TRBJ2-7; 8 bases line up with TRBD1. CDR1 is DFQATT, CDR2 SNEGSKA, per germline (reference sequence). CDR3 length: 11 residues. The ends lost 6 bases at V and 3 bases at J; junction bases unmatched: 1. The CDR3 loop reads CSAGQVYEQYF. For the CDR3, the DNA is TGCAGTGCGGGACAGGTCTACGAGCAGTACTTC.

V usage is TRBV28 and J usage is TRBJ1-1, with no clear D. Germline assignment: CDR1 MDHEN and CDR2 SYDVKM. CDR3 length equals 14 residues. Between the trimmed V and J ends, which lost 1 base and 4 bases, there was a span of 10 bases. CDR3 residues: CASSLYPTTTEAFF. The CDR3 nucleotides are TGTGCCAGCAGTTTATATCCCACAACCACTGAAGCTTTCTTT. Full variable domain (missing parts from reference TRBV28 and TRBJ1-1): DVKVTQSSRYLVKRTGEKVFLECVQDMDHENMFWYRQDPGLGLRLIYFSYDVKMKEKGDIPEGYSVSREKKERFSLILESASTNQTSMYLCASSLYPTTTEAFFGQGTRLTVV.

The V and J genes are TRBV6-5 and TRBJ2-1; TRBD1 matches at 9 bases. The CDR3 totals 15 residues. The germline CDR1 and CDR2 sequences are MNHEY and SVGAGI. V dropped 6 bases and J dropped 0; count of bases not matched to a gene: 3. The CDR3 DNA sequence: TGTGCCAGCAGGGGACAGGGACTCTCCTACAATGAGCAGTTCTTC. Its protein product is CASRGQGLSYNEQFF.

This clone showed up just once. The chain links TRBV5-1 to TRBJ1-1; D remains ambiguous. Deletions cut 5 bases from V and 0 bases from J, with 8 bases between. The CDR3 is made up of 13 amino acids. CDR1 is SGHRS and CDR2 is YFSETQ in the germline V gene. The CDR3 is CASRQNMNTEAFF. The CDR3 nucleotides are TGCGCCAGCAGGCAGAACATGAACACTGAAGCTTTCTTT.

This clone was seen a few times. The CDR3 coding sequence is TGTGCCAGCAGTGAAGCGCAGGGGTCCCACACTGAAGCTTTCTTT. Its translation is CASSEAQGSHTEAFF. The chain has TRBV2 and TRBJ1-1; maybe TRBD1 (6 bases). With 0 bases removed from V and 3 bases from J, the gap between germline ends came to 11 bases. This CDR3 is built from 15 residues. Germline lookup yields CDR1 SNHLY and CDR2 FYNNEI.

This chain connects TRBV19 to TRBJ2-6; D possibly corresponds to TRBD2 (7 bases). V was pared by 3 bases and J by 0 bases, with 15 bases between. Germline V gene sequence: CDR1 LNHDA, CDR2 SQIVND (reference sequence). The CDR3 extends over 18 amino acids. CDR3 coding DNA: TGTGCCAGTAGTATGGCGGGGGCACTTGGCTCTGGGGCCAACGTCCTGACTTTC. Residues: CASSMAGALGSGANVLTF.

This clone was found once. CDR3 DNA sequence: TGTGCCAGCAGCCCCGGACTAGCGGGAGCTTACGAGCAGTACTTC. It encodes CASSPGLAGAYEQYF. The chain carries TRBV11-2 and TRBJ2-7; 13 bases are a match to TRBD2. Germline V gives CDR1 SGHAT, CDR2 FQNNGV. Trimming removed 5 bases from V and 4 bases from J; junction bases left unmatched: 5. CDR3 length: 15 amino acids.